The TCR beta chain under discussion was sequenced for a study of T cell responses to AZD1222 COVID-19 vaccine. Assay used: immunoSEQ multiplex PCR; TCRdb lists only in-frame clones, some missing. The profile shows some 120,000 clones, roughly nine tenths of them singletons. This clone was recorded once. Trimming removed 6 bases from V and 4 bases from J; junction bases left unmatched: 8. There are 14 residues in the CDR3. Germline V lookup: CDR1 SNHLY, CDR2 FYNNEI. This TCR was recovered from an adult who received the AZD1222 COVID-19 vaccine. The sample here was peripheral blood, taken 28 days after the second AZD1222 dose. This chain joins TRBV2 and TRBJ1-1, with 7 bases fitting TRBD1. CDR3 DNA sequence: TGTGCCAGCAGGACAGGGAAAAGGCCCACTGAAGCTTTCTTT. It codes for CASRTGKRPTEAFF.